This TCR beta chain was sequenced during a study of T cells in Graves' hyperthyroidism and ophthalmopathy. General study findings and limits: Ophthalmopathy, which appeared later, was predicted by the model a median around 6.9 months before onset. A model using 13 V-J features told ophthalmopathy apart from stable hyperthyroidism.

Details on this clonotype: Its antigen remains unidentified.

The study excluded patients with uncontrolled infection, other autoimmune disease, pregnancy or lactation. Authors of the study amplified TCR beta CDR3 regions from RNA transcripts. In the first-round RT-PCR of the TCR CDR3, the HTBI primer set was used. TCRdb fed the multiplex PCR reads into MiXCR, producing one record per CDR3 protein. The sample lists over 650,000 distinct CDR3 sequences; 16% were seen once. Germline CDR1 and CDR2: MGHRA and YSYEKL. The CDR3 is 17 residues long. Trimming shortened V by 1 base and J by 4 bases, and 17 bases separated the two germline ends. The receptor was derived from a man between 18 and 29 years old with Graves' hyperthyroidism. The sequenced sample consisted of blood. V and J are TRBV4-1 and TRBJ1-5, with no clear D. The CDR3, as DNA: TGCGCCAGCAGCCAAGGTGACCCGGACGGGTTAAATCAGCCCCAGCATTTT. Amino acids: CASSQGDPDGLNQPQHF.